The T cell receptor (beta chain) described here comes from a study of cytotoxic CD8 clonotypes in ibrutinib-treated CLL. This table comes from immunoSEQ multiplex PCR, and its TCRdb copy is limited to in-frame clones, with some not included. The sample records under 200,000 clones, about 84% being singletons. Germline V CDR1 and CDR2: SGHDN, FVKESK. The CDR3 totals 16 residues. V lost 4 bases and J lost 5; bases outside the gene matches: 8. This specimen consisted of PBMCs, obtained after 24 months of ibrutinib treatment. This TCR derives from a human donor with chronic lymphocytic leukemia. This chain joins TRBV14 and TRBJ2-5, with TRBD2 matching over 12 bases. The CDR3 sequence is CASSPTTSGSSETQYF. CDR3 nucleotides: TGTGCCAGCAGCCCGACGACTAGCGGGAGTTCTGAGACCCAGTACTTC.